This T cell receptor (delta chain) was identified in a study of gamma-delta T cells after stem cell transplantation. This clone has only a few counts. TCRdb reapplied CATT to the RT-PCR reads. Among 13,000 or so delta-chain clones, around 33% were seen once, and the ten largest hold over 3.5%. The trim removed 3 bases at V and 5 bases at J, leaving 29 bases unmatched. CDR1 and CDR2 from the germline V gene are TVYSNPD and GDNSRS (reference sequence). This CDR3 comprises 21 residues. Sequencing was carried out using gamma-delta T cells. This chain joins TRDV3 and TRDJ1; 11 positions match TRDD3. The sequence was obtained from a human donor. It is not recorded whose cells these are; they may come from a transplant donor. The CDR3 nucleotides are TGTGCCTTAGATTTTTCCCCCCGACGGCTAATACTGGGGGATAGAGGAGATAAACTCATCTTT. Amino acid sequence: CALDFSPRRLILGDRGDKLIF.